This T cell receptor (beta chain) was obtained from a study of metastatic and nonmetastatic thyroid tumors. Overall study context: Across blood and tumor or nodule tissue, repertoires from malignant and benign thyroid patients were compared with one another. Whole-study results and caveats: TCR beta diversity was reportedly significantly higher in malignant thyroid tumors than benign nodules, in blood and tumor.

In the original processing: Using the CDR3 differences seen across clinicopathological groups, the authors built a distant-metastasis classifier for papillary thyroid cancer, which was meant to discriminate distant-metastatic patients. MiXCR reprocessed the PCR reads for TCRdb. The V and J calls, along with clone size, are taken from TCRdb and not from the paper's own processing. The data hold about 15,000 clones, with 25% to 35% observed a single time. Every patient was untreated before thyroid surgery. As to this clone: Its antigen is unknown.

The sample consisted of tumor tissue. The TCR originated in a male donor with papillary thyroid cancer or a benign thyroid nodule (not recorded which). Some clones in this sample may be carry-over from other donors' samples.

The CDR3 nucleotides read TGCAGTGCTAGACTGGGACTAGCGGGAGCCCACGAGCAGTACTTC. Its protein is CSARLGLAGAHEQYF. The chain is built from TRBV20-1 and TRBJ2-7; 14 bases line up with TRBD2. Germline lookup yields CDR1 DFQATT and CDR2 SNEGSKA (reference sequence). The CDR3 covers 15 residues. The V gene end was trimmed by 2 bases and the J gene end by 5 bases; junction bases not matched to a gene: 5.